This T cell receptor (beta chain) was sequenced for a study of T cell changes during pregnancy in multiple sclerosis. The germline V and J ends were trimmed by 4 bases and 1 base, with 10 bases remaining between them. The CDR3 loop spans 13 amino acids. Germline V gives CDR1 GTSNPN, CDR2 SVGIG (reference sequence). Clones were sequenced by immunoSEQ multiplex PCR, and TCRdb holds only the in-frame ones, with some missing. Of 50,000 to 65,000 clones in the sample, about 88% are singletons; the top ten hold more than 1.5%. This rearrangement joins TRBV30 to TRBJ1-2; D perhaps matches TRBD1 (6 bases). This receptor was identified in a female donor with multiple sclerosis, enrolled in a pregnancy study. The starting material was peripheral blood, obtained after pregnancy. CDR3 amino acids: CAWIRTDNYGYTF. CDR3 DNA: TGTGCCTGGATACGGACAGATAACTATGGCTACACCTTC. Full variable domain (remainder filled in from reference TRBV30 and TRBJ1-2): SQTIHQWPATLVQPVGSPLSLECTVEGTSNPNLYWYRQAAGRGLQLLFYSVGIGQISSEVPQNLSASRPQDRQFILSSKKLLLSDSGFYLCAWIRTDNYGYTFGSGTRLTVV.